This T cell receptor beta chain was identified in a study of blood T cell repertoires in COVID-19. Study in general: The study drew acute and convalescent COVID-19 samples from the United States, Italy and Spain. T cells, B-cell-depleted T cells, or PBMCs supplied cDNA or gDNA.

Data came from immunoSEQ multiplex PCR; TCRdb stores just in-frame clones and leaves some out. The repertoire includes 130,000 to 150,000 clones, roughly 88% of them detected once, and around 1.7% sits in the top ten. The ends were cut back, 3 bases at V and 0 bases at J, with 9 bases in the middle. The CDR3 is made up of 15 amino acids. In germline, CDR1 is MRHNA, CDR2 SNTAGT. V and J are TRBV6-4 and TRBJ2-1; D gene uncertain. The source of this sequence is a woman in her forties or fifties with acute or convalescent COVID-19. Sequencing was done on a sample of peripheral blood. Written as DNA, the CDR3 is TGTGCCAGCAGTGAAAGCCCAAGCTCCTACAATGAGCAGTTCTTC. It is translated as CASSESPSSYNEQFF.